These T cell receptor beta chains were read from a single sample in a study of T cell changes during pregnancy in multiple sclerosis. Assay used: immunoSEQ multiplex PCR; TCRdb lists only in-frame clones, some missing. The sample has around 83,000 clones; around nine tenths are singletons. Sequenced here: CD4+ T cells from peripheral blood mononuclear cells, sampled in the second trimester of pregnancy. These receptors were taken from a female donor with multiple sclerosis, enrolled in a pregnancy study. Each CDR3 is given with its conserved first and last residue. D genes are given only for firm matches. Not all rows give a size; the values are once, few, many and, for expanded clones, a class.

v_call,clone_size,d_call,j_call,cdr3_aa,cdr3_nt
TRBV9,.,.,TRBJ1-6,CASSVEDRPNSPLHF,TGTGCCAGCAGCGTAGAGGACAGACCTAATTCACCCCTCCACTTT
TRBV5-4,.,TRBD2,TRBJ2-5,CASSTAGGRQETQYF,TGTGCCAGCAGCACAGCGGGAGGGCGCCAAGAGACCCAGTACTTC
TRBV10-2,.,TRBD2,TRBJ2-1,CASSPLGLVTGEQFF,TGCGCCAGCAGTCCCCTTGGACTAGTGACGGGTGAGCAGTTCTTC
TRBV9,once,.,TRBJ2-2,CASSALPRIIELYTGELFF,TGTGCCAGCAGCGCCCTACCTAGAATCATAGAGCTTTACACCGGGGAGCTGTTTTTT
TRBV29-1,.,TRBD1,TRBJ1-1,CSVWDRGNTEAFF,TGCAGCGTATGGGACAGGGGTAACACTGAAGCTTTCTTT
TRBV2,.,.,TRBJ1-1,CAVRKGIHTEAFF,TGTGCTGTAAGAAAGGGGATTCACACTGAAGCTTTCTTT
TRBV2,.,TRBD2,TRBJ2-3,CASSRPSGGQSTDTQYF,TGTGCCAGCAGCCGGCCTAGCGGGGGGCAAAGCACAGATACGCAGTATTTT
TRBV5-1,.,.,TRBJ2-5,CASSLGTAETQYF,TGCGCCAGCAGCTTGGGGACAGCGGAGACCCAGTACTTC
TRBV19,.,TRBD1,TRBJ1-6,CASRARPGQGNNSPLHF,TGTGCCAGTAGGGCCCGACCCGGACAGGGGAATAATTCACCCCTCCACTTT
TRBV7-9,.,.,TRBJ2-2,CASSLQGRNTGELFF,TGTGCCAGCAGTTTGCAGGGGCGGAACACCGGGGAGCTGTTTTTT
TRBV14,.,TRBD2,TRBJ2-1,CASSQIGLAGTYEQFF,TGTGCCAGCAGCCAAATCGGACTAGCGGGGACATATGAGCAGTTCTTC
TRBV9,.,TRBD1,TRBJ2-5,CASSVRPTGGETQYF,TGTGCCAGCAGCGTAAGGCCGACAGGGGGAGAGACCCAGTACTTC
TRBV6-1,.,.,TRBJ2-3,CASSLADTDTQYF,TGTGCCAGCAGCCTAGCAGACACAGATACGCAGTATTTT
TRBV29-1,.,.,TRBJ1-2,CSDSSNYGYTF,TGCAGCGACAGTTCTAACTATGGCTACACCTTC
TRBV6-1,.,.,TRBJ2-5,CASRETGWYQETQYF,TGTGCCAGCAGAGAGACAGGCTGGTACCAAGAGACCCAGTACTTC
TRBV18,.,TRBD1,TRBJ2-7,CASSPRDRGKEQYF,TGTGCCAGCTCACCACGGGACAGGGGGAAAGAGCAGTACTTC
TRBV4-2,.,TRBD2,TRBJ2-1,CASSPREDHRYNEQFF,TGTGCCAGCAGCCCCCGGGAGGATCATAGGTACAATGAGCAGTTCTTC
TRBV7-2,.,TRBD2,TRBJ2-3,CASSSLAGAFTDTQYF,TGTGCCAGCAGCTCCCTAGCGGGGGCCTTCACAGATACGCAGTATTTT
TRBV27,few,TRBD2,TRBJ2-7,CASSLLAGNYEQYF,TGTGCCAGCAGTTTACTAGCGGGAAACTACGAGCAGTACTTC
TRBV9,.,TRBD1,TRBJ2-5,CASARTGEETQYF,TGTGCCAGCGCTCGGACAGGGGAAGAGACCCAGTACTTC